Listed here are 23 T cell receptor beta chains from one sample, sequenced in a study of blood T cell repertoires in COVID-19. Assay used: immunoSEQ multiplex PCR; TCRdb lists only in-frame clones, some missing. The sample has fewer than 700,000 clones; roughly nine tenths are singletons. Material: peripheral blood. The receptors stem from a woman between 45 and 60 years old with COVID-19, enrolled during active disease.

The rearrangement links TRBV30 to TRBJ1-2, with D possibly matching TRBD1 (6 bases). The CDR3 has 13 residues. V lost 0 bases, J lost 5 bases, and 10 bases lay in between. The germline gives CDR1 GTSNPN, CDR2 SVGIG (reference sequence). The CDR3 is CAWSVQGWYGYTF. The CDR3, as DNA: TGTGCCTGGAGTGTACAGGGTTGGTATGGCTACACCTTC. Full variable domain (rest looked up from reference TRBV30 and TRBJ1-2): SQTIHQWPATLVQPVGSPLSLECTVEGTSNPNLYWYRQAAGRGLQLLFYSVGIGQISSEVPQNLSASRPQDRQFILSSKKLLLSDSGFYLCAWSVQGWYGYTFGSGTRLTVV.

The J gene is TRBJ1-5, the V gene TRBV9, with a weak D call TRBD1 (5 bases). This CDR3 has 15 amino acids. Germline CDR1 SGDLS, CDR2 YYNGEE. Trimming pared 3 bases from V and 3 bases from J, leaving 13 bases between. CDR3 coding DNA: TGTGCCAGCAGCGCAGGGATCTCAATCAATCAGCCCCAGCATTTT. Protein sequence: CASSAGISINQPQHF.

V gene TRBV30 combines with J gene TRBJ1-3, with D perhaps matching TRBD1 (6 bases). The CDR3 is 15 residues long. V was clipped by 2 bases and J by 0 bases, with 11 bases between them. Germline V lookup: CDR1 GTSNPN, CDR2 SVGIG (reference sequence). The CDR3 loop is CAWSTPGDSGNTIYF. Written as DNA, the CDR3 is TGTGCCTGGAGTACCCCAGGGGACTCTGGAAACACCATATATTTT. The entire variable domain, with the rest obtained from reference TRBV30 and TRBJ1-3, is as follows: SQTIHQWPATLVQPVGSPLSLECTVEGTSNPNLYWYRQAAGRGLQLLFYSVGIGQISSEVPQNLSASRPQDRQFILSSKKLLLSDSGFYLCAWSTPGDSGNTIYFGEGSWLTVV.

The DNA of the CDR3 is TGTGCCTCAGGGCGGGGTGTGTATGGCTACACCTTC. Its protein is CASGRGVYGYTF. This chain joins TRBV12-3 or TRBV12-4 and TRBJ1-2; D might be TRBD1 (5 bases). Trimming removed 11 bases from V and 5 bases from J, with 15 bases in between. The CDR3 loop spans 12 amino acids.

The CDR3 DNA follows: TGTGCCAGCAGCGTAGGACAGGGAATAGTCACTGAAGCTTTCTTT. It encodes CASSVGQGIVTEAFF. The J gene is TRBJ1-1, the V gene TRBV5-4; 8 bases line up with TRBD1. The CDR3 is made up of 15 amino acids. Per germline, CDR1 SGHNT and CDR2 YYREEE (reference sequence). V dropped 4 bases and J dropped 4; count of bases not matched to a gene: 9.

The chain combines TRBV9 with TRBJ2-3; D perhaps matches TRBD2 (6 bases). Trimming cost V 0 bases and J 6 bases, with 8 bases left between them. The CDR3 length is 13 residues. Germline CDR1 reads SGDLS; CDR2 reads YYNGEE. The CDR3 sequence is CASSVGLADTQYF. The CDR3 bases are TGTGCCAGCAGCGTAGGTCTAGCGGATACGCAGTATTTT. Full variable domain (missing parts from reference TRBV9 and TRBJ2-3): DSGVTQTPKHLITATGQRVTLRCSPRSGDLSVYWYQQSLDQGLQFLIQYYNGEERAKGNILERFSAQQFPDLHSELNLSSLELGDSALYFCASSVGLADTQYFGPGTRLTVL.

The chain combines TRBV9 with TRBJ1-1, with 10 positions matching TRBD1. The germline CDR1 and CDR2 sequences are SGDLS and YYNGEE. The CDR3 spans 15 residues. After removal of 7 bases from V and 3 bases from J, the junction contained 9 bases not matched to a gene. CDR3 sequence reads: CASGGDRGEYTEAFF. The CDR3 coding sequence is TGTGCCAGCGGTGGGGACAGGGGCGAGTACACTGAAGCTTTCTTT.

The chain is built from TRBV25-1 and TRBJ2-3; D is unclear. This CDR3 contains 15 residues. CDR1 is MGHDK and CDR2 is SYGVNS in the germline V gene. The V end lost 3 bases, the J end lost 0 bases, and 10 bases lay between the germline ends. Here the CDR3 reads CASSDSLFSTDTQYF. CDR3 in DNA: TGTGCCAGCAGTGATTCACTCTTTAGCACAGATACGCAGTATTTT.

The chain couples TRBV19 to TRBJ1-3; D may be TRBD1 (6 bases). The V gene's germline CDR1 is LNHDA and CDR2 SQIVND (reference sequence). Trimming stripped 6 bases from V and 2 bases from J, with 11 bases between. The CDR3 runs to 14 residues. The CDR3 nucleotides are TGTGCCAGTAGGACAGGCACTGCTGGAAACACCATATATTTT. It codes for CASRTGTAGNTIYF.

The CDR3 loop reads CASSLVSQGIYYGYTF. Written as DNA, the CDR3 is TGTGCCAGCAGCTTGGTTTCGCAGGGAATATACTATGGCTACACCTTC. This chain connects TRBV5-4 to TRBJ1-2; D may be TRBD1 (5 bases). V dropped 0 bases and J dropped 3 bases, with 15 bases sitting between them. Germline CDR1 is SGHNT and CDR2 is YYREEE (reference sequence). This CDR3 is 16 amino acids long.

This clone was counted a few times. The genes are TRBV5-4 and TRBJ1-1; 7 bases agree with TRBD1. Germline lookup yields CDR1 SGHNT and CDR2 YYREEE (reference sequence). Trimming took 4 bases from V and 2 from J; bases not matched to a gene: 11. The CDR3 runs to 16 residues. For the CDR3, the DNA is TGTGCCAGCAGCAGATTCTCAGGGGGTGAAAACACTGAAGCTTTCTTT. Its translation is CASSRFSGGENTEAFF.

The chain couples TRBV6-5 to TRBJ2-7; 7 bases match TRBD2. Looked up from germline, CDR1 is MNHEY and CDR2 is SVGAGI. CDR3 size: 13 residues. V lost 5 bases and J lost 1; bases outside the gene matches: 2. CDR3 sequence (DNA): TGTGCCAGCAGTCGAGCGGGGTCCTACGAGCAGTACTTC. Its translation is CASSRAGSYEQYF.

CDR3 sequence reads: CASSLSPRAYEQYF. The CDR3 region has the DNA TGTGCCAGCAGTTTATCCCCCAGGGCCTACGAGCAGTACTTC. This sequence joins TRBV27 and TRBJ2-7, with a tentative D call TRBD1 (5 bases). Germline V gene lookup returns CDR1 MNHEY and CDR2 SMNVEV (reference sequence). V was shortened by 0 bases and J by 2 bases, with 8 bases between the two germline ends. This CDR3 contains 14 residues.

The V call is TRBV5-6, the J call TRBJ1-1; 9 nucleotides agree with TRBD1. J lost 6 bases, V lost 4 bases, and 10 bases had no gene match. The CDR3 is 15 amino acids. CDR1 is SGHDT, CDR2 YYEEEE, per germline. The CDR3 nucleotides read TGTGCCAGCAGCCCTGGACAGGGGATGGACGCTGAAGCTTTCTTT. Protein product: CASSPGQGMDAEAFF.

This chain connects TRBV19 to TRBJ2-7; no definite D call. Germline loops: CDR1 LNHDA, CDR2 SQIVND (reference sequence). This CDR3 has 13 residues. V dropped 3 bases and J dropped 0 bases, with 6 bases sitting between them. This CDR3 reads CASSMGLSYEQYF. The DNA for the CDR3 is TGTGCCAGTAGTATGGGCCTCTCCTACGAGCAGTACTTC.

The chain's CDR3 is CASSSRGGGQPQHF. For the CDR3, the DNA is TGCGCCAGCAGCTCGAGGGGAGGCGGTCAGCCCCAGCATTTT. This chain connects TRBV5-1 to TRBJ1-5; a weak D match, TRBD1 (5 bases). The V and J ends lost 3 bases and 6 bases respectively, with 13 bases between them. This CDR3 contains 14 residues. CDR1 is SGHRS and CDR2 is YFSETQ in the germline V gene.

CDR3 sequence reads: CASSLVGAPKTQYF. In DNA, the CDR3 is TGTGCCAGCAGCTTGGTGGGGGCGCCCAAGACCCAGTACTTC. The chain has TRBV5-4 and TRBJ2-5, with D possibly matching TRBD1 (6 bases). The CDR3 contains 14 residues. Trimming took 0 bases from V and 6 from J, leaving 12 bases between them. Per germline, CDR1 SGHNT and CDR2 YYREEE (reference sequence).

V gene TRBV9 combines with J gene TRBJ1-2; 8 positions agree with TRBD1. The CDR3 runs 13 residues. J gave up 8 bases and V 4 bases, and 7 bases lay outside the gene matches. Germline CDR1 and CDR2: SGDLS and YYNGEE. In nucleotides, the CDR3 is TGTGCCAGCAGCCCTCGGACAGGGATCGGCTACACCTTC. This gives the protein CASSPRTGIGYTF.

The chain recombines TRBV27 with TRBJ2-7; D is possibly TRBD2 (6 bases). Germline CDR1 is MNHEY and CDR2 is SMNVEV (reference sequence). The CDR3 has 14 residues. The V end was cut by 6 bases, the J end by 6 bases, with 18 bases between. CDR3: CASSKTSTSSEQYF. The CDR3 DNA reads as TGTGCCAGCAGCAAAACCTCGACTAGTAGCGAGCAGTACTTC.

V gene TRBV5-1 combines with J gene TRBJ2-7, with a weak D call TRBD2 (5 bases). CDR3 length: 13 residues. Trimming left V 4 bases short and J 6 bases short, with 14 bases between. CDR1 and CDR2 from the germline V gene are SGHRS and YFSETQ. The CDR3 sequence is CASSPGLGGEQYF. CDR3 coding DNA: TGCGCCAGCAGCCCAGGCCTTGGAGGCGAGCAGTACTTC.

J is TRBJ2-5 and V is TRBV7-2, with D maybe TRBD2 (6 bases). V shed 2 bases and J shed 8 bases, with 15 bases lying between them. The CDR3 is 14 amino acids. The germline V gene encodes CDR1 SGHTA and CDR2 FQGNSA. The CDR3: CASSLRPRGGTQYF. The DNA for the CDR3 is TGTGCCAGCAGCTTAAGGCCCCGGGGAGGTACCCAGTACTTC.

V and J are TRBV18 and TRBJ2-3; D is undetermined. Per germline, CDR1 KGHSH and CDR2 LQKENI. CDR3 length: 15 residues. The germline V and J ends were trimmed by 5 bases and 4 bases, with 16 bases remaining between them. DNA of the CDR3: TGTGCCAGCTCATTACTTGGAGTGCAGTCAGATACGCAGTATTTT. Its translation is CASSLLGVQSDTQYF.

This chain uses TRBV3-1 (or the pseudogene TRBV3-2) with TRBJ1-5; D remains ambiguous. There are 14 residues in the CDR3. V lost 4 bases and J 1 base, leaving 8 bases between the germline ends. Germline values: CDR1 LGHDT, CDR2 YNNKEL (reference sequence). CDR3 bases: TGTGCCAGCAGCCGGCAGAGGAGCAATCAGCCCCAGCATTTT. This gives the protein CASSRQRSNQPQHF.